Presented here are 4 T cell receptor beta chains from one specimen sequenced in a study of T-cell memory formation after mild COVID-19. TCRdb used MiXCR to reprocess the 5' RACE reads, holding one entry per CDR3 protein. The repertoire holds 100,000 to 150,000 distinct CDR3 sequences, with roughly 6.2% as singletons. The sample was PBMCs or a T cell subset sorted from them (not recorded which). These receptor sequences come from an adult woman who had mild COVID-19 (a few samples of this study predate the infection). Cell type and time point are not known.

The chain has TRBV7-3 and TRBJ2-5; 7 bases fit TRBD1. V lost 0 bases to trimming and J lost 3 bases; unmatched junction nucleotides: 4. The CDR3 is 15 residues long. Germline lookup yields CDR1 SGHTA and CDR2 FQGTGA. CDR3: CASSLTGGREETQYF. The CDR3, as DNA: TGTGCCAGCAGCTTAACAGGGGGCAGGGAAGAGACCCAGTACTTC.

This clonotype occurred a few times. This sequence joins TRBV6-5 and TRBJ1-5, with TRBD1 matching over 9 bases. This CDR3 spans 14 amino acids. V was pared by 4 bases and J by 6 bases, with 4 bases of the junction left unmatched. The germline V gene encodes CDR1 MNHEY and CDR2 SVGAGI. The CDR3 spells CASSSQGAGQPQHF. DNA of the CDR3: TGTGCCAGCAGTTCACAGGGGGCAGGTCAGCCCCAGCATTTT.

This clonotype showed up just a few times. The V gene is TRBV30, the J gene TRBJ2-1; a possible D gene is TRBD1 (7 bases). The length of the CDR3 is 18 residues. Germline V gene sequence: CDR1 GTSNPN, CDR2 SVGIG (reference sequence). The ends were cut back, 0 bases at V and 3 bases at J, with 21 bases in the middle. The CDR3: CAWSVPFVRDRGYNEQFF. In DNA, the CDR3 is TGTGCCTGGAGTGTACCATTTGTGCGGGACAGAGGCTACAATGAGCAGTTCTTC. The full variable domain, with the rest looked up from reference TRBV30 and TRBJ2-1, is SQTIHQWPATLVQPVGSPLSLECTVEGTSNPNLYWYRQAAGRGLQLLFYSVGIGQISSEVPQNLSASRPQDRQFILSSKKLLLSDSGFYLCAWSVPFVRDRGYNEQFFGPGTRLTVL.

This clonotype was seen more than once but under ten times. The V call is TRBV12-3 or TRBV12-4, the J call TRBJ1-6, with D unresolved. Trimming shortened V by 2 bases and J by 7 bases, and 9 bases separated the two germline ends. The CDR3 runs 14 residues. The CDR3 DNA sequence: TGTGCCAGCAGTTTAAACAGTGGCAATTCACCCCTCCACTTT. Translated: CASSLNSGNSPLHF.